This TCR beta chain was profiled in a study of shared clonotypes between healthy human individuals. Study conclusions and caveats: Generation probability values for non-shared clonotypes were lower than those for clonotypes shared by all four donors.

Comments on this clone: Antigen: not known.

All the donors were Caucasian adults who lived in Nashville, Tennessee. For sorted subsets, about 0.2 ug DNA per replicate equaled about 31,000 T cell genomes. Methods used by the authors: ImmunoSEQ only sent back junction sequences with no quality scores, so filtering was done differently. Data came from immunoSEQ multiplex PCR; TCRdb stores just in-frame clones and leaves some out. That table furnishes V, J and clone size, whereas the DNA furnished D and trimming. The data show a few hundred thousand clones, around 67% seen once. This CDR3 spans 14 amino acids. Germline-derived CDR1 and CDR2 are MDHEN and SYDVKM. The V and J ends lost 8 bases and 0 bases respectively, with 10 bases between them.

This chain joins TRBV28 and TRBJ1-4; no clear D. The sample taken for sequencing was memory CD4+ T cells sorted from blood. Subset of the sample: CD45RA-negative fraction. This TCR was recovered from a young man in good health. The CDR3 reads CASLELATNEKLFF. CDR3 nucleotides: TGTGCCAGCCTCGAGTTAGCAACTAATGAAAAACTGTTTTTT.